The 10 T cell receptor beta chains reported below all come from one sample, sequenced in a study of OX40 agonist ivuxolimab in advanced cancers. Here immunoSEQ multiplex PCR was the method, and the copy in TCRdb shows in-frame clones only, minus some. The sample consists of tens of thousands of clones, about 82% of them appearing once. The starting material was CD4+ or CD8+ T cells sorted from blood, obtained in a trial of the OX40 agonist ivuxolimab. The receptors here all came from an adult with an advanced solid tumor such as melanoma, head and neck, liver or kidney cancer.

The chain's CDR3 is CASSRQGQLFNQPQHF. The CDR3, as DNA: TGTGCCAGCAGTCGCCAGGGACAGTTATTCAATCAGCCCCAGCATTTT. The J gene is TRBJ1-5, the V gene TRBV2; the match to TRBD1 covers 7 bases. The CDR3 loop spans 16 amino acids. Germline V CDR1 and CDR2: SNHLY, FYNNEI. Trimming cost V 5 bases and J 3 bases; bases outside gene matches: 10.

The CDR3 nucleotides read TGCGCCAGCGGGACCGGGACAGGCGACACTGAAGCTTTCTTT. Encoded protein: CASGTGTGDTEAFF. The chain links TRBV10-1 to TRBJ1-1; 8 bases are a match to TRBD1. V shed 8 bases and J 3 bases; nucleotides not matched to a gene: 8. The CDR3 consists of 14 residues. CDR1 is WNHNN, CDR2 SYGVQD, per germline (reference sequence).

The rearrangement links TRBV6-4 to TRBJ2-3; 8 nucleotides align to TRBD2. V trimming: 5 bases; J trimming: 5 bases; junction bases outside the gene matches: 6. This CDR3 has 14 residues. Germline V lookup: CDR1 MRHNA, CDR2 SNTAGT. CDR3 sequence (DNA): TGTGCCAGCAGTTTTAGCGGGGCCGAAGATACGCAGTATTTT. Its protein is CASSFSGAEDTQYF.

The rearrangement joins TRBV6-1 to TRBJ2-7; D is uncertain. V was shortened by 4 bases and J by 2 bases, with 9 bases between the two germline ends. From germline, CDR1 is MNHNS and CDR2 SASEGT. CDR3 length: 13 amino acids. The chain's CDR3 is CASSGPGAYEQYV. The CDR3 DNA sequence: TGTGCCAGCAGTGGCCCGGGTGCCTACGAGCAGTACGTC.

The rearrangement links TRBV27 to TRBJ2-6; 8 bases match TRBD1. The CDR3 contains 18 residues. Germline V CDR1 and CDR2: MNHEY, SMNVEV (reference sequence). V dropped 4 bases and J dropped 0; count of bases not matched to a gene: 8. The CDR3 nucleotides read TGTGCCAGCAGTTCAGGGGGCTCTTCCTTCTCTGGGGCCAACGTCCTGACTTTC. The encoded protein is CASSSGGSSFSGANVLTF.

This CDR3 is CASGDQDEKLFF. CDR3 nucleotides: TGCGCCAGCGGGGATCAGGATGAAAAACTGTTTTTT. The V gene is TRBV5-1, the J gene TRBJ1-4; D not certain. V shed 7 bases and J shed 6 bases, with 10 bases lying between them. This CDR3 has 12 residues. Germline V gene data show CDR1 as SGHRS and CDR2 as YFSETQ.

This clone was picked up one time. The chain uses TRBV7-2 and TRBJ2-2, with 9 bases identical to TRBD1. This CDR3 has 15 amino acids. Looked up from germline, CDR1 is SGHTA and CDR2 is FQGNSA. J was trimmed by 6 bases and V by 4 bases; bases with no gene match: 6. The DNA for the CDR3 is TGTGCCAGCAGCTCTCCGGGACAGGGAGCCGGGGAGCTGTTTTTT. It is translated as CASSSPGQGAGELFF. Full variable domain (remainder filled in from reference TRBV7-2 and TRBJ2-2): GAGVSQSPSNKVTEKGKDVELRCDPISGHTALYWYRQSLGQGLEFLIYFQGNSAPDKSGLPSDRFSAERTGGSVSTLTIQRTQQEDSAVYLCASSSPGQGAGELFFGEGSRLTVL.

The chain employs TRBV28 and TRBJ1-1; no clear D. V lost 3 bases and J lost 1, with 6 bases in between. Germline V gene data show CDR1 as MDHEN and CDR2 as SYDVKM. The CDR3 sequence is 13 residues long. The CDR3 loop reads CASSFGENTEAFF. In DNA form, the CDR3 reads TGTGCCAGCAGTTTTGGGGAGAACACTGAAGCTTTCTTT. Using reference TRBV28 and TRBJ1-1 for the parts outside the CDR3, the full variable domain is DVKVTQSSRYLVKRTGEKVFLECVQDMDHENMFWYRQDPGLGLRLIYFSYDVKMKEKGDIPEGYSVSREKKERFSLILESASTNQTSMYLCASSFGENTEAFFGQGTRLTVV.

The J gene is TRBJ2-5, the V gene TRBV6-5; tentatively, D is TRBD1 (6 bases). This CDR3 contains 15 residues. Germline V CDR1 and CDR2: MNHEY, SVGAGI. V lost 0 bases, J lost 4 bases, and 12 bases lay in between. The DNA for the CDR3 is TGTGCCAGCAGTTACTCGGGGGCAGGGAGAGAGACCCAGTACTTC. Translation: CASSYSGAGRETQYF.

V gene TRBV2 combines with J gene TRBJ1-1; TRBD1 matches at 12 bases. Looked up from germline, CDR1 is SNHLY and CDR2 is FYNNEI. J lost 3 bases, V lost 5 bases, and 1 base had no gene match. This CDR3 spans 14 amino acids. The CDR3 DNA is TGTGCCAGCAGTCGGGACAGGGGGCACACTGAAGCTTTCTTT. This codes for CASSRDRGHTEAFF.